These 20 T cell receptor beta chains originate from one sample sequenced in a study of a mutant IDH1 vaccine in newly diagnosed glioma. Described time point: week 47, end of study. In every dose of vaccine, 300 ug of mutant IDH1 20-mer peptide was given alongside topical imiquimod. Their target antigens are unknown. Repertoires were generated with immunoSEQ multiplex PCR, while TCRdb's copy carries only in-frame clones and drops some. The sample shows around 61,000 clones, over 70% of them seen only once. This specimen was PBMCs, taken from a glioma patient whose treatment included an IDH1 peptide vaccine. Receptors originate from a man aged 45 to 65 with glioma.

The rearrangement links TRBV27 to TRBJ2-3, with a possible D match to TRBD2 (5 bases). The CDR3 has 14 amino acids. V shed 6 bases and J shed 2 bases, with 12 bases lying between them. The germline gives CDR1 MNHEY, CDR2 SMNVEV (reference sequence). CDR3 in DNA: TGTGCCAGCAGCCCCGCGGGTTACACAGATACGCAGTATTTT. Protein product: CASSPAGYTDTQYF.

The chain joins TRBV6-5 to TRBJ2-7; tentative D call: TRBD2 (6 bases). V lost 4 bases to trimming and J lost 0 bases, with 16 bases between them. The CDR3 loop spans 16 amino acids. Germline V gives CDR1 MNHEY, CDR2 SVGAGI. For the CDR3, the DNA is TGTGCCAGCAGTTTTCGGGAGTCACACAGCTCCTACGAGCAGTACTTC. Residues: CASSFRESHSSYEQYF.

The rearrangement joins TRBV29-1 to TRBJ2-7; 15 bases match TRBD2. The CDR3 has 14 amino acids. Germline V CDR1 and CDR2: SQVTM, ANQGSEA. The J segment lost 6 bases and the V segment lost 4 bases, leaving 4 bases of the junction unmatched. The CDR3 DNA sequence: TGCAGCGTTGTCGGACTAGCGGGGGGGGGCGAGCAGTACTTC. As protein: CSVVGLAGGGEQYF.

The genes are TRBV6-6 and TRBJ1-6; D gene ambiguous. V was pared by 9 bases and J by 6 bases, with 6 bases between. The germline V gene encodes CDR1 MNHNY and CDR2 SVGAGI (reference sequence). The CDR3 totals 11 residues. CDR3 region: CASGSNSPLHF. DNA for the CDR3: TGTGCCAGTGGGAGTAATTCACCCCTCCACTTT.

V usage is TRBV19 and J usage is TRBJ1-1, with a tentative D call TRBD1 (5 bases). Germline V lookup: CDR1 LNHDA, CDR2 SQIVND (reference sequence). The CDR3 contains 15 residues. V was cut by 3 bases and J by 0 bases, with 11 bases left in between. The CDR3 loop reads CASSIGTTVNTEAFF. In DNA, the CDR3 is TGTGCCAGTAGTATTGGGACGACGGTGAACACTGAAGCTTTCTTT.

For the CDR3, the DNA is TGTGCCAGTAGTATTCCGGGTGTGGATTCTGGCTACACCTTC. Translation gives CASSIPGVDSGYTF. The genes are TRBV19 and TRBJ1-2, with no clear D. V gave up 3 bases and J gave up 7 bases, with 15 bases separating them. This CDR3 is 14 amino acids long. The germline V gene has CDR1 LNHDA and CDR2 SQIVND (reference sequence). Filled out from reference TRBV19 and TRBJ1-2, the complete variable domain reads DGGITQSPKYLFRKEGQNVTLSCEQNLNHDAMYWYRQDPGQGLRLIYYSQIVNDFQKGDIAEGYSVSREKKESFPLTVTSAQKNPTAFYLCASSIPGVDSGYTFGSGTRLTVV.

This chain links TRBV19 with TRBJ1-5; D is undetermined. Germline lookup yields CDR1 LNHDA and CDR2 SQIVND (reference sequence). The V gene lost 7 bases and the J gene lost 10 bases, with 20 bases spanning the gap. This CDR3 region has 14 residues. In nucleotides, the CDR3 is TGTGCCAGTACCTTGAGGACTGCCAGCGACCCCCAGCATTTT. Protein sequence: CASTLRTASDPQHF.

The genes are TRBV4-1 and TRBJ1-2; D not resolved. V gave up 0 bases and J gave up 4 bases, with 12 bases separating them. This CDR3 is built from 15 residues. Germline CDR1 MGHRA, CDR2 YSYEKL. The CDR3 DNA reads TGCGCCAGCAGCCAAGATCTTGGGCGGTCCTATGGCTACACCTTC. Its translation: CASSQDLGRSYGYTF.

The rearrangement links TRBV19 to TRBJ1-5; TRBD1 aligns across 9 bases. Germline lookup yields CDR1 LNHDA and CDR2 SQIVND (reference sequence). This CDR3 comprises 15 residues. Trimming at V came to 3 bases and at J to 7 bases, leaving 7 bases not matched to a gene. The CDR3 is CASSMDRGARQPQHF. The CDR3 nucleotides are TGTGCCAGTAGTATGGACAGGGGAGCGAGGCAGCCCCAGCATTTT.

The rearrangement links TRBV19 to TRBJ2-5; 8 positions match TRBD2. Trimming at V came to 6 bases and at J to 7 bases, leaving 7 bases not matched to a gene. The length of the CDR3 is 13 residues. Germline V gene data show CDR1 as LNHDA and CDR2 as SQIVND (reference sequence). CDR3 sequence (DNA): TGTGCCAGTAGCCTCCGGGGGGGATGGACCCAGTACTTC. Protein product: CASSLRGGWTQYF.

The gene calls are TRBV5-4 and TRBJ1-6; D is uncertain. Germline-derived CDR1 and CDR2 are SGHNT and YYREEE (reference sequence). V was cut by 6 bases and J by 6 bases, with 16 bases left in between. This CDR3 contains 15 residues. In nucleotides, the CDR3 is TGTGCCAGCAACGCTGGTACAAATCCTAATTCACCCCTCCACTTT. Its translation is CASNAGTNPNSPLHF.

CDR3 amino acids: CASSPPRDWGANVLTF. CDR3 DNA: TGTGCCAGCAGCCCTCCAAGGGACTGGGGGGCCAACGTCCTGACTTTC. The chain carries TRBV14 and TRBJ2-6; D may be TRBD2 (6 bases). The CDR3 runs 16 residues. Germline V gene data show CDR1 as SGHDN and CDR2 as FVKESK. With 4 bases removed from V and 4 bases from J, the gap between germline ends came to 14 bases.

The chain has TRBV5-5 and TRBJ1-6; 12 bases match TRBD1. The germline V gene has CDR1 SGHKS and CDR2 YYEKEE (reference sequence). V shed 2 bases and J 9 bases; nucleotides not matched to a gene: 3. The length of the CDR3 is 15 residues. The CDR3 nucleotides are TGTGCCAGCAGCTTTGAGGGACAGGGGGCTTCACCCCTCCACTTT. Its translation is CASSFEGQGASPLHF.

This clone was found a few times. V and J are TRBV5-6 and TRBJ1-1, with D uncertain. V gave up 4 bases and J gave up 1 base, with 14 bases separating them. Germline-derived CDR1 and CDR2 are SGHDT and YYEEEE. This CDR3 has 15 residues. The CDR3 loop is CASSDGPSPNTEAFF. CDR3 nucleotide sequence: TGTGCCAGCAGCGACGGACCTTCCCCGAACACTGAAGCTTTCTTT. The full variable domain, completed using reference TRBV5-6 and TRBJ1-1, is DAGVTQSPTHLIKTRGQQVTLRCSPKSGHDTVSWYQQALGQGPQFIFQYYEEEERQRGNFPDRFSGHQFPNYSSELNVNALLLGDSALYLCASSDGPSPNTEAFFGQGTRLTVV.

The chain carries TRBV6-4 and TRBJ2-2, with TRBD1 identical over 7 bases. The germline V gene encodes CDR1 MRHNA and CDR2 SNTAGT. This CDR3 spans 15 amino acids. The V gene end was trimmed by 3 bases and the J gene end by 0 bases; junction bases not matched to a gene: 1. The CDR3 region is CASSDGTANTGELFF. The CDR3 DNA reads TGTGCCAGCAGTGATGGGACAGCGAACACCGGGGAGCTGTTTTTT.

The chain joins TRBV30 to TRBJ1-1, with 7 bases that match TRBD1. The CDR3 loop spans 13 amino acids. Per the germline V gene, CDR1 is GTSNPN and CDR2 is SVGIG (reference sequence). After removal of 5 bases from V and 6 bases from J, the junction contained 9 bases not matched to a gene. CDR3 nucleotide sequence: TGTGCCTGGGCGCGACAGGGAGACTCTGAAGCTTTCTTT. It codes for CAWARQGDSEAFF. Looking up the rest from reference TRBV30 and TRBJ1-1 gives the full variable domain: SQTIHQWPATLVQPVGSPLSLECTVEGTSNPNLYWYRQAAGRGLQLLFYSVGIGQISSEVPQNLSASRPQDRQFILSSKKLLLSDSGFYLCAWARQGDSEAFFGQGTRLTVV.

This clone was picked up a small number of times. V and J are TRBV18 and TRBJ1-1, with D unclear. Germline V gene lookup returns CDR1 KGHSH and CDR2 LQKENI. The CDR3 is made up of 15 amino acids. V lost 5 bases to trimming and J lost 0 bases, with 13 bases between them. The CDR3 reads CASSIAAILNTEAFF. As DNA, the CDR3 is TGTGCCAGCTCAATTGCGGCCATATTGAACACTGAAGCTTTCTTT.

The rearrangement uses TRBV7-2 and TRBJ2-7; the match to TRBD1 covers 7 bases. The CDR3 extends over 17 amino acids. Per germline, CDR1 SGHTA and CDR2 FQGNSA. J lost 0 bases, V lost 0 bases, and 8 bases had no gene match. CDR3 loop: CASSLAQGTASSYEQYF. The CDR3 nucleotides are TGTGCCAGCAGCTTAGCGCAGGGGACAGCGAGCTCCTACGAGCAGTACTTC.

The CDR3 DNA is TGTGCCAGCAGCTCCCCGGGACAGGGGTACGGGAGCGAGCAGTACTTC. It encodes CASSSPGQGYGSEQYF. The chain recombines TRBV5-4 with TRBJ2-7; 10 bases line up with TRBD1. CDR1 and CDR2 from the germline V gene are SGHNT and YYREEE (reference sequence). V dropped 3 bases and J dropped 6; count of bases not matched to a gene: 12. CDR3 length: 16 residues.

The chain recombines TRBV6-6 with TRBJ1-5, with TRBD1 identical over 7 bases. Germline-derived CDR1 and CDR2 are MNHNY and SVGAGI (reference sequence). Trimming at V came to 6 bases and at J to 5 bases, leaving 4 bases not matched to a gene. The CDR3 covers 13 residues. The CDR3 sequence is CASSKQGHQPQHF. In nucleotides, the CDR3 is TGTGCCAGCAGCAAACAGGGGCATCAGCCCCAGCATTTT.